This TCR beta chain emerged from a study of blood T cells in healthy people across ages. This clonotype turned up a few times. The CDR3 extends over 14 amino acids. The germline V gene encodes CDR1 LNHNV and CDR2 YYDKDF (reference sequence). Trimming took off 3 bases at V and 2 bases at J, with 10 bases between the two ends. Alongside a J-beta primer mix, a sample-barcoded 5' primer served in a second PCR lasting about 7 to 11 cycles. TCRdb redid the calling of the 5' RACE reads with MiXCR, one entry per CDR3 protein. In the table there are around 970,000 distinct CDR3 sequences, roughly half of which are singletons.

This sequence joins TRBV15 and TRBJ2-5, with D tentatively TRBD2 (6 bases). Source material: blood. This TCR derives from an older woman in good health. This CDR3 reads CATSSGRQQETQYF. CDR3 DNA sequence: TGTGCCACCAGCAGCGGGAGACAGCAAGAGACCCAGTACTTC. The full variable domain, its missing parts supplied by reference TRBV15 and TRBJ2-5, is DAMVIQNPRYQVTQFGKPVTLSCSQTLNHNVMYWYQQKSSQAPKLLFHYYDKDFNNEADTPDNFQSRRPNTSFCFLDIRSPGLGDTAMYLCATSSGRQQETQYFGPGTRLLVL.